This T cell receptor beta chain was captured in a study of cytomegalovirus exposure and HLA in healthy donors. Points from the study as a whole: Exclusion as indistinguishable affected some V segments, including TRBV6-2 and TRBV6-3.

CDR3 length: 14 residues. After removal of 2 bases from V and 4 bases from J, the junction contained 4 bases not matched to a gene. The germline gives CDR1 SGHTA, CDR2 FQGNSA. 13 Jbeta primers and 60 Vbeta primers were used for the PCR. Measured with immunoSEQ multiplex PCR; TCRdb has only the in-frame clones, and not every one. In the table there are roughly 43,000 clones, around two thirds of which are singletons. This clone has a handful of counts. Its antigen is not known. The chain uses TRBV7-2 and TRBJ2-5, with 7 bases fitting TRBD2. This receptor was obtained from a human donor in good health. Sequenced input: PBMCs. As DNA, the CDR3 is TGTGCCAGCAGCTTACGAGCGGGGAGAGAGACCCAGTACTTC. Translated: CASSLRAGRETQYF.